The 18 T cell receptor beta chains in this list originate from one sample, sequenced in a study of shared clonotypes between healthy human individuals. Generated by immunoSEQ multiplex PCR, the TCRdb table keeps only in-frame clones and is missing some. This table holds 2 million to 2.5 million clones, approximately 94% found once. The sequencing input was naive CD4+ T cells sorted from blood. The subset here: CD45RA+ positively selected. Every receptor here comes from a man in his late teens or twenties in good health.

In this sample, this clone turned up once. The sample contains more than one DNA sequence encoding this CDR3. V gene TRBV7-9 combines with J gene TRBJ2-7; possible D gene TRBD2, 6 bases. V lost 0 bases and J lost 2, with 14 bases in between. The CDR3 spans 16 residues. Germline V gene data show CDR1 as SEHNR and CDR2 as FQNEAQ (reference sequence). The CDR3 here is CASSLALRGTPYEQYF. Here the CDR3 DNA reads TGTGCCAGCAGCTTAGCCCTCCGCGGGACCCCCTACGAGCAGTACTTC.

This chain uses TRBV10-2 with TRBJ2-1, with TRBD2 as a possible D gene (7 bases). Germline values: CDR1 WSHSY, CDR2 SAAADI. CDR3 length: 17 residues. V was clipped by 6 bases and J by 5 bases, with 23 bases between them. CDR3 DNA: TGCGCCAGCAGGGCATATTATAGGACTAGGGGGGACAATGAGCAGTTCTTC. It encodes CASRAYYRTRGDNEQFF.

This chain uses TRBV5-1 with TRBJ1-1, with TRBD1 matching 9 bases. Germline CDR1 reads SGHRS; CDR2 reads YFSETQ. The CDR3 spans 17 residues. Trimming took 5 bases from V and 3 from J; bases not matched to a gene: 14. The CDR3: CASRQVPGQGVDTEAFF. The DNA of the CDR3 is TGCGCCAGCAGACAAGTCCCGGGACAGGGAGTGGACACTGAAGCTTTCTTT.

Concerning this clone itself: Other DNA sequences in the sample encode the same CDR3. This chain joins TRBV10-3 and TRBJ2-1; 10 bases are shared with TRBD2. The CDR3 has 15 amino acids. V lost 4 bases to trimming and J lost 2 bases; unmatched junction nucleotides: 2. Germline assignment: CDR1 ENHRY and CDR2 SYGVKD. As DNA, the CDR3 is TGTGCCATCAGTGGGACTAGCGGCCCCTACAATGAGCAGTTCTTC. Translating gives CAISGTSGPYNEQFF.

The chain uses TRBV5-1 and TRBJ1-2, with 8 bases matching TRBD1. Germline CDR1 SGHRS, CDR2 YFSETQ. V shed 4 bases, J shed 4 bases, and the junction held 3 bases outside the gene matches. CDR3 size: 13 residues. The CDR3 coding sequence is TGCGCCAGCAGCATCGGACAGGGCTATGGCTACACCTTC. Translated, it gives CASSIGQGYGYTF. Using reference TRBV5-1 and TRBJ1-2 for the parts outside the CDR3, the full variable domain is KAGVTQTPRYLIKTRGQQVTLSCSPISGHRSVSWYQQTPGQGLQFLFEYFSETQRNKGNFPGRFSGRQFSNSRSEMNVSTLELGDSALYLCASSIGQGYGYTFGSGTRLTVV.

The rearrangement links TRBV11-2 to TRBJ1-4, with D possibly matching TRBD1 (5 bases). This CDR3 is 15 amino acids long. Germline V CDR1 and CDR2: SGHAT, FQNNGV. V was shortened by 6 bases and J by 2 bases, with 13 bases between the two germline ends. The CDR3 spells CASRSTAGTNEKLFF. The CDR3 DNA follows: TGTGCCAGCAGGTCGACAGCGGGGACTAATGAAAAACTGTTTTTT.

DNA for the CDR3: TGTGCCAGCAGCGCCCGTTCCGGGACAGGGGCGTACGAGCAGTACTTC. Residues: CASSARSGTGAYEQYF. V gene TRBV7-2 combines with J gene TRBJ2-7; 10 positions match TRBD1. The CDR3 runs to 16 residues. Germline V lookup: CDR1 SGHTA, CDR2 FQGNSA. Trimming at V came to 5 bases and at J to 4 bases, leaving 11 bases not matched to a gene. The variable domain in full, with the rest retrieved from reference TRBV7-2 and TRBJ2-7, is GAGVSQSPSNKVTEKGKDVELRCDPISGHTALYWYRQSLGQGLEFLIYFQGNSAPDKSGLPSDRFSAERTGGSVSTLTIQRTQQEDSAVYLCASSARSGTGAYEQYFGPGTRLTVT.

The rearrangement joins TRBV7-9 to TRBJ2-3; 9 bases map to TRBD2. Germline CDR1 reads SEHNR; CDR2 reads FQNEAQ (reference sequence). V dropped 3 bases and J dropped 3; count of bases not matched to a gene: 7. The CDR3 consists of 16 residues. CDR3 sequence reads: CASSFGLAGETDTQYF. The CDR3 nucleotides are TGTGCCAGCAGCTTCGGGTTAGCGGGAGAAACAGATACGCAGTATTTT.

A remark on this clone: Other DNA sequences from this sample encode an identical CDR3 as well. The chain joins TRBV4-1 to TRBJ2-7; D is uncertain. V was clipped by 1 base and J by 1 base, with 5 bases between them. The CDR3 has 13 residues. Germline V gene data show CDR1 as MGHRA and CDR2 as YSYEKL. For the CDR3, the DNA is TGCGCCAGCAGCCAAGCTTCATCCTACGAGCAGTACTTC. Residues: CASSQASSYEQYF.

A word on this clone: Other DNA sequences in the same sample also yield this CDR3. The gene calls are TRBV10-1 and TRBJ2-3; 10 positions agree with TRBD2. Germline lookup yields CDR1 WNHNN and CDR2 SYGVQD (reference sequence). Trimming cost V 3 bases and J 6 bases; bases outside gene matches: 6. The CDR3 has 15 residues. The CDR3 coding sequence is TGCGCCAGCAGTGATCCAGCGGGGGGGACGGATACGCAGTATTTT. It yields the protein CASSDPAGGTDTQYF.

The gene calls are TRBV30 and TRBJ2-1; perhaps TRBD2 as D (6 bases). Between the trimmed V and J ends, which lost 1 base and 3 bases, there was a span of 10 bases. Germline values: CDR1 GTSNPN, CDR2 SVGIG (reference sequence). The CDR3 is 14 amino acids. CDR3 amino acids: CAWSAGTFYNEQFF. The CDR3 coding sequence is TGTGCCTGGAGTGCAGGGACTTTCTACAATGAGCAGTTCTTC.

In this sample, this clone turned up once. DNA of the CDR3: TGTGCCAGCAGGACCAGGACGGTGAGCTCCTACGAGCAGTACTTC. Its translation: CASRTRTVSSYEQYF. This rearrangement joins TRBV6-6 to TRBJ2-7; no reliable D call. Deletions cut 6 bases from V and 0 bases from J, with 15 bases between. The CDR3 is made up of 15 amino acids. The germline gives CDR1 MNHNY, CDR2 SVGAGI (reference sequence).

As for this clone: The same CDR3 can be traced to other DNA sequences in this sample. The V gene is TRBV6-1, the J gene TRBJ1-5; 8 bases are shared with TRBD1. V lost 2 bases to trimming and J lost 3 bases; unmatched junction nucleotides: 3. The CDR3 loop spans 15 amino acids. The germline gives CDR1 MNHNS, CDR2 SASEGT. The CDR3 DNA reads as TGTGCCAGCAGTGAACCGGGACAGGTCAATCAGCCCCAGCATTTT. This gives the protein CASSEPGQVNQPQHF.

V and J are TRBV5-4 and TRBJ1-4; D is unresolved. Trimming left V 0 bases short and J 0 bases short, with 6 bases between. Germline CDR1 is SGHNT and CDR2 is YYREEE (reference sequence). The CDR3 runs to 15 residues. CDR3 protein: CASSLGSATNEKLFF. CDR3 coding DNA: TGTGCCAGCAGCTTGGGGTCAGCAACTAATGAAAAACTGTTTTTT.

The chain couples TRBV2 to TRBJ1-5; no reliable D call. The CDR3 length is 16 residues. The V end lost 5 bases, the J end lost 6 bases, and 20 bases lay between the germline ends. Per germline, CDR1 SNHLY and CDR2 FYNNEI. DNA of the CDR3: TGTGCCAGCAGTACCTTAATGGTGGGCCGGGGTCAGCCCCAGCATTTT. It specifies CASSTLMVGRGQPQHF.

The chain couples TRBV19 to TRBJ2-4, with 7 nucleotides matching TRBD1. The CDR3 has 18 amino acids. From germline, CDR1 is LNHDA and CDR2 SQIVND (reference sequence). V lost 4 bases and J lost 2; bases outside the gene matches: 14. CDR3 residues: CASSKAGGQDLTKNIQYF. The CDR3 nucleotides are TGTGCCAGTAGTAAGGCAGGGGGACAAGACTTGACCAAAAACATTCAGTACTTC. Filled out from reference TRBV19 and TRBJ2-4, the complete variable domain reads DGGITQSPKYLFRKEGQNVTLSCEQNLNHDAMYWYRQDPGQGLRLIYYSQIVNDFQKGDIAEGYSVSREKKESFPLTVTSAQKNPTAFYLCASSKAGGQDLTKNIQYFGAGTRLSVL.

The gene calls are TRBV4-1 and TRBJ1-2; D unresolved. Deletions cut 0 bases from V and 4 bases from J, with 12 bases between. The CDR3 length is 15 residues. Germline lookup yields CDR1 MGHRA and CDR2 YSYEKL. This chain's CDR3 is CASSQDQGPLYGYTF. In DNA form, the CDR3 reads TGCGCCAGCAGCCAAGATCAAGGGCCCCTCTATGGCTACACCTTC.

This chain joins TRBV30 and TRBJ2-3; D possibly uses TRBD1 or TRBD2 (6 bases each). V was clipped by 5 bases and J by 2 bases, with 14 bases between them. The germline gives CDR1 GTSNPN, CDR2 SVGIG (reference sequence). The CDR3 has 14 amino acids. CDR3 in DNA: TGTGCCTGGGTCTCATGGGGGGCCACAGATACGCAGTATTTT. Residues: CAWVSWGATDTQYF.